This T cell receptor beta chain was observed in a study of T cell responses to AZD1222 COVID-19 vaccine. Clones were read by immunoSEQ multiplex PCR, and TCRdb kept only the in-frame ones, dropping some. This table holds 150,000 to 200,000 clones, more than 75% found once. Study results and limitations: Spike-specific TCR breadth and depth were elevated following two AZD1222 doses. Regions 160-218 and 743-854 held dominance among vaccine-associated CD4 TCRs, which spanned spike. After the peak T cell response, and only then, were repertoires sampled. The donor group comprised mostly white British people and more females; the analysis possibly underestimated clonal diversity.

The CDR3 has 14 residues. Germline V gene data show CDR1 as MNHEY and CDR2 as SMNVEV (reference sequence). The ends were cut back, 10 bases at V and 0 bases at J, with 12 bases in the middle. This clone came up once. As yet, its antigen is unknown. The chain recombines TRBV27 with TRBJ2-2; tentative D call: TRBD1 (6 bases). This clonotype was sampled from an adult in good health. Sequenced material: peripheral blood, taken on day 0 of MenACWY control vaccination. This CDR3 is CANPGQANTGELFF. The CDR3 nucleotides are TGTGCCAACCCGGGACAAGCGAACACCGGGGAGCTGTTTTTT.